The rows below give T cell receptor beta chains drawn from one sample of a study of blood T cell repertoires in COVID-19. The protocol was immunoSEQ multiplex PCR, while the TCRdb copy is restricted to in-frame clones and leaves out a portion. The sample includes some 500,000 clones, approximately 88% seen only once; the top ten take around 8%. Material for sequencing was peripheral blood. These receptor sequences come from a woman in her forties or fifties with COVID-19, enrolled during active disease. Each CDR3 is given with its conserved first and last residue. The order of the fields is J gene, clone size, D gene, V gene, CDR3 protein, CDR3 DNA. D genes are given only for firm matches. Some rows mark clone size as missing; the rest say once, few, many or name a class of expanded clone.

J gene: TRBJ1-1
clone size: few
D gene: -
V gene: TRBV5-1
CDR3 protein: CASSLDRMNTEAFF
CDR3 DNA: TGCGCCAGCAGCTTGGACAGAATGAACACTGAAGCTTTCTTT

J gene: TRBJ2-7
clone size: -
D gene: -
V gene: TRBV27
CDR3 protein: CASSSDISLYEQYF
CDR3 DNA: TGTGCCAGCAGTTCGGACATTTCTCTCTACGAGCAGTACTTC

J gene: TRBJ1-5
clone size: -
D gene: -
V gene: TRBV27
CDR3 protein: CASSLWARQPQHF
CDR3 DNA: TGTGCCAGCAGTTTGTGGGCTCGTCAGCCCCAGCATTTT

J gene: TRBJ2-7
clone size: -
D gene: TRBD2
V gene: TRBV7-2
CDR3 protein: CASSLGSGLAGEQYF
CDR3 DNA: TGTGCCAGCAGCTTAGGATCAGGACTAGCAGGCGAGCAGTACTTC

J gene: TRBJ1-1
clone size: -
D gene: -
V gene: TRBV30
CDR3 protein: CARQTVDEAFF
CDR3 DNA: TGTGCCCGGCAGACAGTCGATGAAGCTTTCTTT

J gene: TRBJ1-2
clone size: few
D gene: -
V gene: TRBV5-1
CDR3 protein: CASSPDGGLYYGYTF
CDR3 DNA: TGCGCCAGCAGCCCGGACGGCGGGCTGTACTATGGCTACACCTTC

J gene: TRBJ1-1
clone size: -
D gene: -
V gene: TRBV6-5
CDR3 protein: CASSLGGVRTEAFF
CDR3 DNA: TGTGCCAGCAGTTTGGGAGGGGTGAGAACTGAAGCTTTCTTT

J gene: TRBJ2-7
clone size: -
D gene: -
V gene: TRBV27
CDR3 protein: CASSLTGLGEQYF
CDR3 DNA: TGTGCCAGCAGTTTAACCGGACTGGGCGAGCAGTACTTC

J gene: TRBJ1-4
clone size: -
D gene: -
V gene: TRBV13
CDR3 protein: CASSLAGKGHEKLFF
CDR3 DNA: TGTGCCAGCAGCTTAGCAGGGAAGGGGCATGAAAAACTGTTTTTT

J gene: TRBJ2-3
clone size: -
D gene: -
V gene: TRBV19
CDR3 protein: CASSSVSGVTDTQYF
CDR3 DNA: TGTGCCAGTAGTAGTGTCAGCGGAGTCACAGATACGCAGTATTTT

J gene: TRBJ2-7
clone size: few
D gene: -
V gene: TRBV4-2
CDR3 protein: CASSPIGAEQYF
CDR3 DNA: TGTGCCAGCAGCCCAATAGGGGCCGAGCAGTACTTC

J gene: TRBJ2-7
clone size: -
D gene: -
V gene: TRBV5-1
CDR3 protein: CASSLDPTGEQYF
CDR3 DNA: TGCGCCAGCAGCTTGGATCCCACGGGCGAGCAGTACTTC

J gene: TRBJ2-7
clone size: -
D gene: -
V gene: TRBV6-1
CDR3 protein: CASSGLSGPTGRYSYEQYF
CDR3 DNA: TGTGCCAGCAGTGGCCTCTCTGGCCCGACAGGACGATACTCCTACGAGCAGTACTTC

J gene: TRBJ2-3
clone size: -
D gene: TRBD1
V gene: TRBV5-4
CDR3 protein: CASRQYRGRVSTDTQYF
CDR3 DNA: TGTGCCAGCAGACAATACAGGGGGCGAGTGAGCACAGATACGCAGTATTTT

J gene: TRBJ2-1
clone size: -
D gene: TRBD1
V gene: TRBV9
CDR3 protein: CASSVVGQGAHNEQFF
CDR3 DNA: TGTGCCAGCAGCGTAGTGGGACAGGGGGCGCACAATGAGCAGTTCTTC

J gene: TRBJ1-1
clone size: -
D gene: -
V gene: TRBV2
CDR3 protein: CASSELGGNTEAFF
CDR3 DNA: TGTGCCAGCAGTGAACTGGGGGGGAACACTGAAGCTTTCTTT

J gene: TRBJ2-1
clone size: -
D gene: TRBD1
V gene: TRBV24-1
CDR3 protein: CATRPRQGKNEQFF
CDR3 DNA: TGTGCCACCAGACCCCGACAGGGAAAAAATGAGCAGTTCTTC

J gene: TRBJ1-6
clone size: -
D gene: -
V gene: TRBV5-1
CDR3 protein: CASSLASVDNSPLHF
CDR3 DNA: TGCGCCAGCAGCTTGGCGTCAGTGGATAATTCACCCCTCCACTTT

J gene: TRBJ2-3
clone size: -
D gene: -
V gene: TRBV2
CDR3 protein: CASRDSGRTDTQYF
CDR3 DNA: TGTGCCAGCCGGGACAGTGGGAGGACAGATACGCAGTATTTT

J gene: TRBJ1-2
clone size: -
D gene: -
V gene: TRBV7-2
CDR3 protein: CASSLGGHRLGYTF
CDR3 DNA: TGTGCCAGCAGCTTAGGTGGGCACCGGCTTGGCTACACCTTC

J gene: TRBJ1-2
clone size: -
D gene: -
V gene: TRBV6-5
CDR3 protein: CASSPRARAGYTF
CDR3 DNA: TGTGCCAGCAGCCCCAGGGCTAGGGCTGGCTACACCTTC

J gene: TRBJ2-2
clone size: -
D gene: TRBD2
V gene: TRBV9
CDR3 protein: CASSVSSGGARTGELFF
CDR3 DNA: TGTGCCAGCAGCGTCTCTAGCGGGGGGGCCCGGACCGGGGAGCTGTTTTTT

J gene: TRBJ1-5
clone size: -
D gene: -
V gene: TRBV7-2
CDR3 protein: CASSLGRDQPQHF
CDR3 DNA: TGTGCCAGCAGCTTAGGGAGGGATCAGCCCCAGCATTTT

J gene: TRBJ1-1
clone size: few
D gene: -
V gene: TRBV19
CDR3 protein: CASSIVSNTEAFF
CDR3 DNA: TGTGCCAGTAGTATCGTATCGAACACTGAAGCTTTCTTT

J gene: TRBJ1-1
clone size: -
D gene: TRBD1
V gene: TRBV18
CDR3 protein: CASSHIGQGGTEAFF
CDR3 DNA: TGTGCCAGCTCACACATTGGACAGGGAGGCACTGAAGCTTTCTTT

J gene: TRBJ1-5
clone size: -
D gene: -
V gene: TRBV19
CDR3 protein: CASSSRVQGNQPQHF
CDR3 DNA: TGTGCCAGTAGTAGCAGGGTCCAAGGCAATCAGCCCCAGCATTTT

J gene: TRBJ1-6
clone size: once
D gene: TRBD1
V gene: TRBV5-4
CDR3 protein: CASSPTRQGNSPLHF
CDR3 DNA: TGTGCCAGCAGCCCCACCCGACAGGGGAATTCACCCCTCCACTTT

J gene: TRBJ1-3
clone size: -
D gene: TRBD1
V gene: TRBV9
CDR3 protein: CASSVGTGGDTIYF
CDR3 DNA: TGTGCCAGCAGCGTCGGGACAGGGGGGGACACCATATATTTT

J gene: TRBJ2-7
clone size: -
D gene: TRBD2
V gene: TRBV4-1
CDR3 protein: CASSQGIAGGISYEQYF
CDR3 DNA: TGCGCCAGCAGCCAAGGGATAGCGGGGGGAATTTCCTACGAGCAGTACTTC

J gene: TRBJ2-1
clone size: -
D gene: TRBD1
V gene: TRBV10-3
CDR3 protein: CAISEVGDRAVYEQFF
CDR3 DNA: TGTGCCATCAGTGAGGTTGGGGACAGGGCTGTCTATGAGCAGTTCTTC

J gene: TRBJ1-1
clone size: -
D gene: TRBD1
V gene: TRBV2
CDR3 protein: CASSNRGMNTEAFF
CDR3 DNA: TGTGCCAGCAGTAACAGGGGCATGAACACTGAAGCTTTCTTT

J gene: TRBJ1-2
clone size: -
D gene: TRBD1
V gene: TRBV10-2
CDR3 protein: CASTIGQGTYGYTF
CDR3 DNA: TGCGCCAGCACTATAGGACAGGGAACCTATGGCTACACCTTC

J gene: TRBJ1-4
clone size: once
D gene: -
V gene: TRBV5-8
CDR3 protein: CASSLFQGSNEKLFF
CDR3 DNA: TGTGCCAGCAGCTTATTCCAGGGGTCTAATGAAAAACTGTTTTTT

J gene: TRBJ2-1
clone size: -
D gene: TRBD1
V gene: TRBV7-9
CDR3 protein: CASRERDRGDEQFF
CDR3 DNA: TGTGCCAGCAGGGAACGGGACAGGGGCGATGAGCAGTTCTTC

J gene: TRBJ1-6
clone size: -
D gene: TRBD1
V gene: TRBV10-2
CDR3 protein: CASRETGVDSPLHF
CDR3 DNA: TGCGCCAGCAGGGAGACAGGGGTCGACTCACCCCTCCACTTT

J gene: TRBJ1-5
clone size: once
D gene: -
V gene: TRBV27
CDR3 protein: CASSLSPYQPQHF
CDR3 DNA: TGTGCCAGCAGTTTATCCCCTTATCAGCCCCAGCATTTT

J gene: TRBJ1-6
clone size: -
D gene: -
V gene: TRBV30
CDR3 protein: CAWTFSRTGQLLSPLHF
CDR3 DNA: TGTGCCTGGACCTTTTCGAGAACGGGACAACTTCTTTCACCCCTCCACTTT

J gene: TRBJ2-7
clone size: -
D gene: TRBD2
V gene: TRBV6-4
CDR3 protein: CASSVERGEIYEQYF
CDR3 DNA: TGTGCCAGCAGCGTGGAGCGGGGGGAAATCTACGAGCAGTACTTC